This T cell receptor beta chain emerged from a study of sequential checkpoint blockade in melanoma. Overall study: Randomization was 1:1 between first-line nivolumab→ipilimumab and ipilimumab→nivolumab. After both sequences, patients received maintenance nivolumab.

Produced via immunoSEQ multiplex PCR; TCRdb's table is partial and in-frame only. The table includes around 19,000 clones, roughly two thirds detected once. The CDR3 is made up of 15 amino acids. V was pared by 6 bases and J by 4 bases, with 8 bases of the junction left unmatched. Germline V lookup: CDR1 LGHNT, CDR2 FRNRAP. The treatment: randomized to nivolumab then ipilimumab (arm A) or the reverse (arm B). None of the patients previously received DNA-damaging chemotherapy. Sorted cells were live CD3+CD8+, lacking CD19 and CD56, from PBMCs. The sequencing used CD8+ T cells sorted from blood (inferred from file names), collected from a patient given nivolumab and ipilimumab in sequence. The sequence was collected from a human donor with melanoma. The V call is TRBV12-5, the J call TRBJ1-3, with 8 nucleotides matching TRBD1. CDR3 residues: CASGPRDRWGNTIYF. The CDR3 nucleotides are TGTGCTAGTGGGCCCAGGGACAGGTGGGGAAACACCATATATTTT.